What follows is one T cell receptor beta chain and its context. Its antigen is unknown. The data derive from a study of cytomegalovirus exposure and HLA in healthy donors. The study's findings and limits: Researchers catalogued some 160 TCR beta chains as cytomegalovirus-associated. Most TCR sequences were seen very rarely across donors, but some public TCRs occurred in many.

Repertoires were generated with immunoSEQ multiplex PCR, while TCRdb's copy carries only in-frame clones and drops some. The table shows 50,000 to 65,000 clones, with 90% to 96% occurring only once. Material for sequencing was PBMCs. The sequence was obtained from a woman aged 18 to 35 in good health and CMV-seronegative.

This CDR3 is CASSLGGHITGELFF. DNA of the CDR3: TGTGCCAGCAGCTTAGGGGGCCACATAACCGGGGAGCTGTTTTTT. The genes are TRBV11-3 and TRBJ2-2; TRBD1 might be the D (5 bases). V was clipped by 1 base and J by 5 bases, with 11 bases between them. The CDR3 loop spans 15 amino acids. In germline, CDR1 is SGHNT, CDR2 YENEEA.